This T cell receptor (beta chain) came from a study of siplizumab effects on memory and regulatory T cells. General study points: Fewer alloreactive sequences mapped to unstimulated CD4+ memory cells under siplizumab.

The CDR3 loop spans 17 amino acids. The ends were cut back, 4 bases at V and 3 bases at J, with 19 bases in the middle. Germline-derived CDR1 and CDR2 are MGHDK and SYGVNS. A remark on this clone: What it binds is unknown.

TCRdb's copy holds only in-frame clones and misses some; the assay was immunoSEQ multiplex PCR. Found here are around 110,000 clones, about 95% of them singletons; the top ten hold roughly 1.5%. The chain is built from TRBV25-1 and TRBJ2-4; the D call may be TRBD1 or TRBD2 (5 bases each). Material for sequencing was non-Treg CD4+ T cells sorted from blood. The receptor's source is a human donor in good health. The CDR3 bases are TGTGCCAGCAGTGCCTCATCCACAGGTCGGGGCAAAAACATTCAGTACTTC. Its translation: CASSASSTGRGKNIQYF. Variable domain in full (rest from reference TRBV25-1 and TRBJ2-4): EADIYQTPRYLVIGTGKKITLECSQTMGHDKMYWYQQDPGMELHLIHYSYGVNSTEKGDLSSESTVSRIRTEHFPLTLESARPSHTSQYLCASSASSTGRGKNIQYFGAGTRLSVL.